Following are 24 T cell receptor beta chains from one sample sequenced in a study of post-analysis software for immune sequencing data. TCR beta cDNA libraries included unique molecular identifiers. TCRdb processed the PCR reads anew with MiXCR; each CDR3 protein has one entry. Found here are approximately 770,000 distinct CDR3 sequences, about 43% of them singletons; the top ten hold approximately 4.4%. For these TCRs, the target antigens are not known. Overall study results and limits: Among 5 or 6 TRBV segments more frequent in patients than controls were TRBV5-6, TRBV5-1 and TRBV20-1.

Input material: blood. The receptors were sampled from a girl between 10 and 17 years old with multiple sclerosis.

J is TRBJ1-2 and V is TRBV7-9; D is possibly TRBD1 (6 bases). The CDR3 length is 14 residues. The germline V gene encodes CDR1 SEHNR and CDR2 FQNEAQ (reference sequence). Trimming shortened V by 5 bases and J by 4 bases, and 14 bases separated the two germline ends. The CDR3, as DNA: TGTGCCAGCAGCGGGGGCCGGGATGCCTATGGCTACACCTTC. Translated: CASSGGRDAYGYTF.

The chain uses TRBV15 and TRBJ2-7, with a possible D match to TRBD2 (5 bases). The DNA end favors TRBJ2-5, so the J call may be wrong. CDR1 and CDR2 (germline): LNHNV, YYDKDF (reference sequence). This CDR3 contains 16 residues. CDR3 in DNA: TGTGCCACCAGCAGAGATAAAGGCGGACTGGAGGAGACCCAGTACTTC. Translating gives CATSRDKGGLEETQYF.

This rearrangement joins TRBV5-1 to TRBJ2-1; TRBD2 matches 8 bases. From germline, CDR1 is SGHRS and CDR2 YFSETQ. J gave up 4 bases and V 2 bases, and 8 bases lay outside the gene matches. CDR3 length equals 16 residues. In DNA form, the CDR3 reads TGCGCCAGCAGCTTAAACCTAGCGGGTTCTTACAATGAGCAGTTCTTC. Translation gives CASSLNLAGSYNEQFF.

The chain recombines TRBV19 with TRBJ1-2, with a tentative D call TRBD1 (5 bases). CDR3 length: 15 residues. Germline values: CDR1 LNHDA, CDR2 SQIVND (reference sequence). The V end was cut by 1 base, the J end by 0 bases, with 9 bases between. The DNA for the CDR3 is TGTGCCAGTAGTATAGCCGTGACAGCTAACTATGGCTACACCTTC. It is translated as CASSIAVTANYGYTF.

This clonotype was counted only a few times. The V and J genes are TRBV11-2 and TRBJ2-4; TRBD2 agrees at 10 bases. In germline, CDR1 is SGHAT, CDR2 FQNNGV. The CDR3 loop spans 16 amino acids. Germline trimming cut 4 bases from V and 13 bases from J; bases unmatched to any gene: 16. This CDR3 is CASSSDSGGLKTWQYF. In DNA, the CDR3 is TGTGCCAGCAGCTCAGATAGCGGGGGGCTCAAAACCTGGCAGTACTTC.

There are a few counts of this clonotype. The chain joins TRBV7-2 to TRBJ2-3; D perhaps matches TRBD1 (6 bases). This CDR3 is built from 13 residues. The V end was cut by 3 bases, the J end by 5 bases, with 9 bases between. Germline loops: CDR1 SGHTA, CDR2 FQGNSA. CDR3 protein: CASSFVGGDTQYF. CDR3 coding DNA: TGTGCCAGCAGCTTTGTAGGGGGAGATACGCAGTATTTT.

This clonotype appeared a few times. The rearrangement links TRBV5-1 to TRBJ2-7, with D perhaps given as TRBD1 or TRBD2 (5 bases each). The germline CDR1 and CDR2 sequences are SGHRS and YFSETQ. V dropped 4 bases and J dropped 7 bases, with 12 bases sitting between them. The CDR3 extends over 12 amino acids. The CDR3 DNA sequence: TGCGCCAGCAGCGGCCCTGAGGGGGAGCAGTACTTC. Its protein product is CASSGPEGEQYF.

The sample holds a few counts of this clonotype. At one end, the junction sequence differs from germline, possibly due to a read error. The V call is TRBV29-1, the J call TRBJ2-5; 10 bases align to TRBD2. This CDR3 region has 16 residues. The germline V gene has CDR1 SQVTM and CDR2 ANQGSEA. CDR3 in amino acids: CSVEAGLATYQETQYF. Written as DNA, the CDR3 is TGCAGCGTCGAAGCGGGACTAGCGACGTACCAAGAGACCCAGTACTTC.

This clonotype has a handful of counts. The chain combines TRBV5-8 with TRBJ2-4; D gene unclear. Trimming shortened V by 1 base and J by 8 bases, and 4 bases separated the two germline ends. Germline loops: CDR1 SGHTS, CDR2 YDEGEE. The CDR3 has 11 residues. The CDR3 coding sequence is TGTGCCAGCAGCTTGTTCGACATTCAGTACTTC. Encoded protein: CASSLFDIQYF.

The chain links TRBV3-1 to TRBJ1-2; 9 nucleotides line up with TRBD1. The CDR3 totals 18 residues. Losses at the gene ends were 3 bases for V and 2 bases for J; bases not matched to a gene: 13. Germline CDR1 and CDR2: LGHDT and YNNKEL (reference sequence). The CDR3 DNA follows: TGTGCCAGCAGCCAGACCCGGGACAGGGCGGGAAGGAACTATGGCTACACCTTC. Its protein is CASSQTRDRAGRNYGYTF.

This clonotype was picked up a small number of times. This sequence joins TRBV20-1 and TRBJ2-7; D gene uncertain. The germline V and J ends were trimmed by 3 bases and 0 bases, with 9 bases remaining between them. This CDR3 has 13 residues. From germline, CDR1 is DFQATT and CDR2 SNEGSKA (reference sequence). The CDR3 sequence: CSAREQASYEQYF. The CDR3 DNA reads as TGCAGTGCTAGGGAGCAGGCCTCCTACGAGCAGTACTTC.

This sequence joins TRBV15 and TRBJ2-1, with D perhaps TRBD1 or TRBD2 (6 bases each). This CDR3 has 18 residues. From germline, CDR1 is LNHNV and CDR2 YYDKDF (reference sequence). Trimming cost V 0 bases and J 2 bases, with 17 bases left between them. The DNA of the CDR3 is TGTGCCACCAGCAGAGATCTGCGGAGGGCAGGGGCCTACAATGAGCAGTTCTTC. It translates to CATSRDLRRAGAYNEQFF. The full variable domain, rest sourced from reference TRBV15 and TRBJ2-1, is DAMVIQNPRYQVTQFGKPVTLSCSQTLNHNVMYWYQQKSSQAPKLLFHYYDKDFNNEADTPDNFQSRRPNTSFCFLDIRSPGLGDTAMYLCATSRDLRRAGAYNEQFFGPGTRLTVL.

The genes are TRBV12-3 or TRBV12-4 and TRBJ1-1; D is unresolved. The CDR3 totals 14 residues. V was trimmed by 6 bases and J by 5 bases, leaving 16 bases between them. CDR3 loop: CASRPSSARTEAFF. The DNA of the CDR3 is TGTGCCAGCAGACCCAGCAGCGCGAGAACTGAAGCTTTCTTT.

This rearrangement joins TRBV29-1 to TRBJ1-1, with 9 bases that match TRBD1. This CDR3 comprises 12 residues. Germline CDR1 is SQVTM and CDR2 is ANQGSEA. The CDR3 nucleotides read TGCAGTGGCGGACAGGGGTTGGCTGAAGCTTTCTTT. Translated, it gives CSGGQGLAEAFF.

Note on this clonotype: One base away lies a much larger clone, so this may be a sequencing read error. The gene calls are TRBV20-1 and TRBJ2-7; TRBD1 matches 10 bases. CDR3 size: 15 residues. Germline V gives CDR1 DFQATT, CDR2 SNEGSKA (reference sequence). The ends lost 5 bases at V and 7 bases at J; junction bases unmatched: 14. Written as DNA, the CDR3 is TGCAGTGCTCCCGAGCCGGGACAGGGGATCGATGAGCAGTACTTC. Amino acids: CSAPEPGQGIDEQYF.

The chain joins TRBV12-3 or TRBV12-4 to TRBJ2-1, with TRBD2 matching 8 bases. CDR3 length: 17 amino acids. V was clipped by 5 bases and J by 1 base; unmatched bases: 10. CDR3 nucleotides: TGTGCCAGCAGTCTCCTATTAGGCGGGAGGTCCTACAATGAGCAGTTCTTC. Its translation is CASSLLLGGRSYNEQFF.

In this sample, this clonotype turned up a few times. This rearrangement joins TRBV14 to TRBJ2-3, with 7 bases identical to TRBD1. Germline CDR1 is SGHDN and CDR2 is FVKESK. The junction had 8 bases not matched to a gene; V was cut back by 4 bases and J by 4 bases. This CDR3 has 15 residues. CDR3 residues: CASSPWTGLSDTQYF. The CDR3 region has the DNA TGTGCCAGCAGCCCGTGGACAGGACTGTCAGATACGCAGTATTTT.

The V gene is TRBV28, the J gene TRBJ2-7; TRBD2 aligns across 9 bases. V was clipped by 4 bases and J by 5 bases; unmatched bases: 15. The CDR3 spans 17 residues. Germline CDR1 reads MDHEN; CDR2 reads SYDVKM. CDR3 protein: CASSSPFSGRSIHEQYF. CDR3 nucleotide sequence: TGTGCCAGCAGTTCCCCTTTTAGCGGGAGAAGTATCCACGAGCAGTACTTC. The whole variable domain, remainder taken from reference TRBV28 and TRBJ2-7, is DVKVTQSSRYLVKRTGEKVFLECVQDMDHENMFWYRQDPGLGLRLIYFSYDVKMKEKGDIPEGYSVSREKKERFSLILESASTNQTSMYLCASSSPFSGRSIHEQYFGPGTRLTVT.

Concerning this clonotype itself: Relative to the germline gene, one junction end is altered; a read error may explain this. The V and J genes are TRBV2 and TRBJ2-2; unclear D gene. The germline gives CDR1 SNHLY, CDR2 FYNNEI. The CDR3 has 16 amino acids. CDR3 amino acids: CTSSPWEGENTGELFF. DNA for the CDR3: TGTACCAGCAGCCCCTGGGAAGGCGAAAACACCGGGGAGCTGTTTTTT.

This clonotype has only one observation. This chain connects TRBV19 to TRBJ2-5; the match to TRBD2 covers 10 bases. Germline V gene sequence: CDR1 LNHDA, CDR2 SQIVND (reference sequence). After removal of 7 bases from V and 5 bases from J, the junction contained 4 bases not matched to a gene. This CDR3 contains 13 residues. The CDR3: CASTLAGSETQYF. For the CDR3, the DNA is TGTGCCAGTACACTAGCGGGAAGTGAGACCCAGTACTTC.

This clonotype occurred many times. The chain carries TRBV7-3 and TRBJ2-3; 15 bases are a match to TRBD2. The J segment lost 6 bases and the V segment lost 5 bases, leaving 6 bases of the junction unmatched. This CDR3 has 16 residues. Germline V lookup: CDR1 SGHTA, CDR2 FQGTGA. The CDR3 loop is CASSAGLAGGGDTQYF. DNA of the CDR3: TGTGCCAGCAGCGCGGGACTAGCGGGAGGCGGGGATACGCAGTATTTT. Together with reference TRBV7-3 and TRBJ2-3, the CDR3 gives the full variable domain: GAGVSQTPSNKVTEKGKYVELRCDPISGHTALYWYRQSLGQGPEFLIYFQGTGAADDSGLPNDRFFAVRPEGSVSTLKIQRTERGDSAVYLCASSAGLAGGGDTQYFGPGTRLTVL.

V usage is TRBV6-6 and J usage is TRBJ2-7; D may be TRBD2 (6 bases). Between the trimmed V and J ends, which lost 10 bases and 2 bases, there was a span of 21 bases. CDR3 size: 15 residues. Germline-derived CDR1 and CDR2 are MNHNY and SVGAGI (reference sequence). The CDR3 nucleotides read TGTGCCACTCTGGATAGCGGAACCAGGACCTACGAGCAGTACTTC. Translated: CATLDSGTRTYEQYF.

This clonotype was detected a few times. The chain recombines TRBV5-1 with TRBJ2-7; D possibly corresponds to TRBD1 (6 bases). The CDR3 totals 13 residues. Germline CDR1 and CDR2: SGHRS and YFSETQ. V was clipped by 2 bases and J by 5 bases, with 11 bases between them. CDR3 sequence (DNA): TGCGCCAGCAGCTTACCTCGGACAGACGAGCAGTACTTC. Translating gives CASSLPRTDEQYF.

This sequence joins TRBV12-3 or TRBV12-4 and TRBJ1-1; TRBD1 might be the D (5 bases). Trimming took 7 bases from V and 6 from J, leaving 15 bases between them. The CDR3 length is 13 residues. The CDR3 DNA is TGTGCCAGCACTTACAGGAGTCCATCTGAAGCTTTCTTT. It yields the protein CASTYRSPSEAFF.